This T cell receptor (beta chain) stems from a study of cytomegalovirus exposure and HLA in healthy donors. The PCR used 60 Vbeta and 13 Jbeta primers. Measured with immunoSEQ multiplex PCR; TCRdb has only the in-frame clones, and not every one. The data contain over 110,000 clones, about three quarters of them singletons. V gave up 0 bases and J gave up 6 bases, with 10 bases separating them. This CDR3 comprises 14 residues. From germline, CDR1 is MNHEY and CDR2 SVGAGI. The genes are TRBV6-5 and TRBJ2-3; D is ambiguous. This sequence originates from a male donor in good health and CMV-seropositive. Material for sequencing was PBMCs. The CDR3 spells CASSYSHEADTQYF. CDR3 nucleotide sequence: TGTGCCAGCAGTTACTCGCACGAGGCCGATACGCAGTATTTT.